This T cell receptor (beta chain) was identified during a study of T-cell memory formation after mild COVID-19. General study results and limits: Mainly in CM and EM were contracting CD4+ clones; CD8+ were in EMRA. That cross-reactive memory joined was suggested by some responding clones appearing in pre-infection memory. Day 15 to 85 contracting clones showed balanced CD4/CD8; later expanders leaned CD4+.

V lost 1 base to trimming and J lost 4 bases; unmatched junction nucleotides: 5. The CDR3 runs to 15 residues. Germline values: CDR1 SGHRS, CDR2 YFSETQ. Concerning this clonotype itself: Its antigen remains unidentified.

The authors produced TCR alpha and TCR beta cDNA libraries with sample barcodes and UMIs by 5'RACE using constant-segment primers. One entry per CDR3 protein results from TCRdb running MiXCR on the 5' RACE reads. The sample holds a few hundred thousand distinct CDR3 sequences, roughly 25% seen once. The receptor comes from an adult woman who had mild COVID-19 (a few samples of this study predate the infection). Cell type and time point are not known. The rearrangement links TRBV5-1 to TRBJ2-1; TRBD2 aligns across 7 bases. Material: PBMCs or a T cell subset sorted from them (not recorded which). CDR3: CASSLRGGRYNEQFF. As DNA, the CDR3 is TGCGCCAGCAGCTTGAGAGGCGGGAGATACAATGAGCAGTTCTTC.